Below are 32 T cell receptor beta chains sequenced from a single sample in a study of shared clonotypes between healthy human individuals. Naive CD8 isolation took CD45RO-negative cells positively selected for CCR7 and excluded terminally differentiated effector memory CD45RA+ cells. The method was immunoSEQ multiplex PCR; TCRdb's version includes in-frame clones alone and lacks a portion of them. The data contain around 2,000,000 clones, about 95% of them singletons. Sequenced: naive CD8+ T cells sorted from blood. These receptors all stem from a man aged 18 to 35 in good health.

V is TRBV4-3 and J is TRBJ1-1, with TRBD1 identical over 8 bases. Losses at the gene ends were 2 bases for V and 7 bases for J; bases not matched to a gene: 9. CDR1 LGHNA and CDR2 YSLEER come from the germline V gene. The CDR3 is made up of 15 amino acids. This CDR3 is CASSQYGQGESEAFF. DNA for the CDR3: TGCGCCAGCAGCCAATACGGACAGGGAGAGAGTGAAGCTTTCTTT.

This chain joins TRBV13 and TRBJ1-2, with a possible D match to TRBD1 (5 bases). CDR3 length: 16 amino acids. V gave up 6 bases and J gave up 1 base, with 18 bases separating them. Germline V gene sequence: CDR1 PRHDT, CDR2 FYEKMQ (reference sequence). The CDR3 loop reads CASSLTPTAFNYGYTF. The CDR3 DNA sequence: TGTGCCAGCAGTCTGACCCCGACAGCGTTTAACTATGGCTACACCTTC.

The chain employs TRBV10-2 and TRBJ2-3; perhaps TRBD2 as D (5 bases). The CDR3 is 15 amino acids. In germline, CDR1 is WSHSY, CDR2 SAAADI. Between the trimmed V and J ends, which lost 0 bases and 0 bases, there was a span of 7 bases. CDR3 sequence (DNA): TGCGCCAGCAGTGAGTCTAGGACTAGCACAGATACGCAGTATTTT. This sequence encodes CASSESRTSTDTQYF.

The chain has TRBV6-5 and TRBJ2-1; a possible D gene is TRBD1 (5 bases). The germline gives CDR1 MNHEY, CDR2 SVGAGI. V was pared by 6 bases and J by 8 bases, with 11 bases between. The CDR3 runs 12 residues. The CDR3: CASRNPGYEQFF. In DNA form, the CDR3 reads TGTGCCAGCAGGAACCCAGGGTATGAGCAGTTCTTC.

The genes are TRBV30 and TRBJ2-7; unclear D gene. Germline V gene data show CDR1 as GTSNPN and CDR2 as SVGIG (reference sequence). Trimming removed 0 bases from V and 7 bases from J, with 13 bases in between. The CDR3 sequence is 13 residues long. The CDR3 DNA sequence: TGTGCCTGGAGTGTACAATGGGAAGGAGAGCAGTACTTC. Translated, it gives CAWSVQWEGEQYF. The full variable domain, in which reference TRBV30 and TRBJ2-7 provide the parts outside the CDR3, is SQTIHQWPATLVQPVGSPLSLECTVEGTSNPNLYWYRQAAGRGLQLLFYSVGIGQISSEVPQNLSASRPQDRQFILSSKKLLLSDSGFYLCAWSVQWEGEQYFGPGTRLTVT.

This sequence joins TRBV11-2 and TRBJ1-1; weak D call: TRBD1 (5 bases). Trimming left V 4 bases short and J 1 base short, with 7 bases between. Germline V CDR1 and CDR2: SGHAT, FQNNGV. This CDR3 region has 13 residues. This CDR3 reads CASSYQGNTEAFF. The CDR3 DNA sequence: TGTGCCAGCAGCTACCAGGGGAACACTGAAGCTTTCTTT.

The V call is TRBV20-1, the J call TRBJ1-1; the D is unclear. CDR1 is DFQATT, CDR2 SNEGSKA, per germline (reference sequence). V was cut by 3 bases and J by 10 bases, with 12 bases left in between. The CDR3 is made up of 11 amino acids. DNA of the CDR3: TGCAGTGCTAGGGAGGACTCTCGAGCTTTCTTT. Translation gives CSAREDSRAFF.

The CDR3 is CASSMAGGYGTGELFF. In DNA, the CDR3 is TGTGCCAGTAGTATGGCAGGGGGGTATGGGACCGGGGAGCTGTTTTTT. This sequence joins TRBV19 and TRBJ2-2; D possibly corresponds to TRBD1 (7 bases). In germline, CDR1 is LNHDA, CDR2 SQIVND (reference sequence). V gave up 3 bases and J gave up 5 bases, with 16 bases separating them. CDR3 length: 16 amino acids. Together with reference TRBV19 and TRBJ2-2, the CDR3 gives the full variable domain: DGGITQSPKYLFRKEGQNVTLSCEQNLNHDAMYWYRQDPGQGLRLIYYSQIVNDFQKGDIAEGYSVSREKKESFPLTVTSAQKNPTAFYLCASSMAGGYGTGELFFGEGSRLTVL.

The chain has TRBV5-4 and TRBJ2-7; TRBD1 is a possible D gene (5 bases). From germline, CDR1 is SGHNT and CDR2 YYREEE (reference sequence). There are 14 residues in the CDR3. Trimming shortened V by 4 bases and J by 0 bases, and 11 bases separated the two germline ends. In DNA, the CDR3 is TGTGCCAGCAGCACAGACAGCAGCTCCTACGAGCAGTACTTC. As protein: CASSTDSSSYEQYF.

This sequence joins TRBV16 and TRBJ2-7, with 11 bases lining up with TRBD2. The length of the CDR3 is 14 residues. CDR1 and CDR2 from the germline V gene are KGHSY and FQNENV. V lost 5 bases, J lost 3 bases, and 3 bases stayed unmatched. In nucleotides, the CDR3 is TGTGCCAGCAGCGTTAGCGGGAGGGTCTACGAGCAGTACTTC. Its translation: CASSVSGRVYEQYF.

This rearrangement joins TRBV28 to TRBJ1-5; D may be TRBD1 (6 bases). The V and J ends lost 6 bases and 0 bases respectively, with 9 bases between them. The CDR3 length is 14 residues. Germline V gives CDR1 MDHEN, CDR2 SYDVKM. In DNA form, the CDR3 reads TGTGCCAGCAGGGGGGCTTATAGCAATCAGCCCCAGCATTTT. Translation gives CASRGAYSNQPQHF.

The chain carries TRBV6-5 and TRBJ2-7, with a weak D call TRBD2 (5 bases). CDR3 length: 13 residues. Trimming removed 4 bases at V and 2 bases at J, with 9 bases between. Germline CDR1 is MNHEY and CDR2 is SVGAGI. CDR3 DNA sequence: TGTGCCAGCAGTTTTGACGGGACCTACGAGCAGTACTTC. Its protein is CASSFDGTYEQYF.

Comment on this clone: This sample includes further DNA sequences coding for the same CDR3. V usage is TRBV5-6 and J usage is TRBJ2-7, with 8 bases aligning to TRBD1. Trimming removed 3 bases from V and 3 bases from J; junction bases left unmatched: 8. The CDR3 extends over 15 amino acids. Germline CDR1 and CDR2: SGHDT and YYEEEE. The CDR3 DNA reads TGTGCCAGCAGCTCAGCCGGGACAGGAGACTACGAGCAGTACTTC. Translating it yields CASSSAGTGDYEQYF.

Concerning this clone: The junction departs from germline at one end; a sequencing error may be responsible. The chain is built from TRBV7-7 and TRBJ1-1, with TRBD1 matching 12 bases. In germline, CDR1 is SSHAT, CDR2 FNYEAQ (reference sequence). The length of the CDR3 is 16 residues. The chain's CDR3 is CASSPGTGGAYTEAFF. CDR3 coding DNA: TGTGCTAGCAGCCCCGGGACAGGGGGCGCATACACTGAAGCTTTCTTT.

The chain recombines TRBV5-6 with TRBJ2-2, with 12 bases matching TRBD2. Germline V gene sequence: CDR1 SGHDT, CDR2 YYEEEE. Germline trimming cut 3 bases from V and 5 bases from J; bases unmatched to any gene: 2. The CDR3 extends over 15 amino acids. CDR3 sequence (DNA): TGTGCCAGCAGCTCACTAGCGGGAGGTACCGGGGAGCTGTTTTTT. Protein product: CASSSLAGGTGELFF.

CDR3 in amino acids: CASSQETSGMSYEQYF. DNA for the CDR3: TGTGCCAGCAGCCAAGAGACTAGCGGGATGTCCTACGAGCAGTACTTC. The chain links TRBV4-2 to TRBJ2-7, with TRBD2 identical over 11 bases. Germline CDR1 and CDR2: LGHNA and YNFKEQ. V lost 0 bases and J lost 1; bases outside the gene matches: 2. This CDR3 is 16 amino acids long.

V and J are TRBV9 and TRBJ2-3; 10 bases fit TRBD2. The CDR3 consists of 16 residues. The germline CDR1 and CDR2 sequences are SGDLS and YYNGEE. The V and J ends lost 4 bases and 4 bases, in that order; junction bases with no gene match: 9. CDR3 coding DNA: TGTGCCAGCAGCCCGAGCGGGAGGGCGGGCGCAGATACGCAGTATTTT. Its protein product is CASSPSGRAGADTQYF.

The J gene is TRBJ2-3, the V gene TRBV9; D gene unclear. Germline CDR1 and CDR2: SGDLS and YYNGEE. The CDR3 runs 13 residues. The V end was cut by 3 bases, the J end by 4 bases, with 9 bases between. The CDR3 sequence is CASSGQQPDTQYF. The CDR3 nucleotides read TGTGCCAGCAGCGGGCAGCAACCAGATACGCAGTATTTT. The variable domain in full, with the rest retrieved from reference TRBV9 and TRBJ2-3, is DSGVTQTPKHLITATGQRVTLRCSPRSGDLSVYWYQQSLDQGLQFLIQYYNGEERAKGNILERFSAQQFPDLHSELNLSSLELGDSALYFCASSGQQPDTQYFGPGTRLTVL.

The CDR3 reads CASSQNRGVNTEAFF. The CDR3 region has the DNA TGTGCCAGCAGCCAAAACAGGGGGGTGAACACTGAAGCTTTCTTT. V and J are TRBV7-9 and TRBJ1-1; 8 positions agree with TRBD1. V was pared by 5 bases and J by 0 bases, with 5 bases of the junction left unmatched. Germline V gives CDR1 SEHNR, CDR2 FQNEAQ (reference sequence). The CDR3 contains 15 residues.

This chain uses TRBV7-8 with TRBJ2-7; D ambiguous. The CDR3 extends over 14 amino acids. The germline CDR1 and CDR2 sequences are SGHVS and FQNEAQ. V lost 3 bases, J lost 0 bases, and 9 bases lay in between. DNA for the CDR3: TGTGCCAGCAGCTTTGGTTATAGCTCCTACGAGCAGTACTTC. Amino acids: CASSFGYSSYEQYF.

The CDR3 loop is CASLMEGDPYTEAFF. In nucleotides, the CDR3 is TGTGCCAGCCTTATGGAGGGGGACCCGTATACTGAAGCTTTCTTT. This chain uses TRBV19 with TRBJ1-1, with TRBD1 as a possible D gene (6 bases). Germline values: CDR1 LNHDA, CDR2 SQIVND (reference sequence). V was shortened by 9 bases and J by 5 bases, with 22 bases between the two germline ends. This CDR3 has 15 residues.

This chain uses TRBV4-3 with TRBJ2-7, with D unclear. Trimming took off 0 bases at V and 1 base at J, with 10 bases between the two ends. CDR3 length: 15 residues. CDR1 LGHNA and CDR2 YSLEER come from the germline V gene. CDR3 protein: CASSQDHALSYEQYF. The DNA of the CDR3 is TGCGCCAGCAGCCAAGATCACGCCTTGTCCTACGAGCAGTACTTC.

The chain's CDR3 is CASSEIARVAGLYEQFF. Written as DNA, the CDR3 is TGTGCCAGCAGTGAAATCGCGCGAGTAGCGGGACTGTATGAGCAGTTCTTC. The chain couples TRBV2 to TRBJ2-1, with 8 bases that match TRBD2. The trim removed 2 bases at V and 8 bases at J, leaving 14 bases unmatched. This CDR3 has 17 amino acids. Germline-derived CDR1 and CDR2 are SNHLY and FYNNEI.

The chain carries TRBV27 and TRBJ2-7, with no clear D. Germline V CDR1 and CDR2: MNHEY, SMNVEV (reference sequence). The CDR3 sequence is 13 residues long. Trimming took 3 bases from V and 5 from J, leaving 11 bases between them. The CDR3 bases are TGTGCCAGCAGTTTGTCGGTCGTCCACGAGCAGTACTTC. This sequence encodes CASSLSVVHEQYF.

A note on this clone: Additional DNA sequences in this sample encode the identical CDR3. This chain joins TRBV27 and TRBJ2-7; D gene uncertain. Germline V gene lookup returns CDR1 MNHEY and CDR2 SMNVEV (reference sequence). The CDR3 length is 13 residues. The ends were cut back, 0 bases at V and 3 bases at J, with 6 bases in the middle. The CDR3 reads CASSLSVSYEQYF. In DNA, the CDR3 is TGTGCCAGCAGTTTATCGGTTAGCTACGAGCAGTACTTC.

The chain couples TRBV6-5 to TRBJ2-7; D may be TRBD2 (5 bases). V gave up 0 bases and J gave up 0 bases, with 9 bases separating them. Germline lookup yields CDR1 MNHEY and CDR2 SVGAGI. This CDR3 spans 15 amino acids. The CDR3 DNA reads TGTGCCAGCAGTTACTCTCCGGGGAACTCCTACGAGCAGTACTTC. Translating gives CASSYSPGNSYEQYF.

The chain has TRBV13 and TRBJ2-7; possible D gene TRBD2, 5 bases. Germline V gene lookup returns CDR1 PRHDT and CDR2 FYEKMQ (reference sequence). CDR3 length: 15 residues. With 5 bases removed from V and 3 bases from J, the gap between germline ends came to 17 bases. In DNA form, the CDR3 reads TGTGCCAGCAGCCAGACTACTTCTCTTCACTACGAGCAGTACTTC. It encodes CASSQTTSLHYEQYF.

With regard to this clone: The sample has other DNA sequences that encode this CDR3 too. Here the CDR3 DNA reads TGTGCCAGCAGTTTTGCGGGGGCAGATACGCAGTATTTT. This codes for CASSFAGADTQYF. The chain couples TRBV27 to TRBJ2-3; 7 positions agree with TRBD2. The CDR3 length is 13 residues. V lost 3 bases and J lost 4; bases outside the gene matches: 1. CDR1 and CDR2 from the germline V gene are MNHEY and SMNVEV (reference sequence).

This clone was seen a single time. This chain joins TRBV25-1 and TRBJ2-6, with TRBD1 matching 8 bases. The V gene end was trimmed by 0 bases and the J gene end by 12 bases; junction bases not matched to a gene: 4. Germline CDR1 MGHDK, CDR2 SYGVNS. This CDR3 is 14 amino acids long. CDR3 in amino acids: CASSEYAGGSVLTF. CDR3 sequence (DNA): TGTGCCAGCAGTGAATACGCAGGGGGCAGCGTCCTGACTTTC.

The V and J genes are TRBV19 and TRBJ2-4; 11 positions match TRBD2. Trimming at V came to 6 bases and at J to 6 bases, leaving 7 bases not matched to a gene. The CDR3 contains 15 residues. Germline V gene sequence: CDR1 LNHDA, CDR2 SQIVND (reference sequence). The CDR3 reads CASSETSGSLNIQYF. CDR3 nucleotides: TGTGCCAGTAGCGAAACTAGCGGGAGCCTAAACATTCAGTACTTC.

The chain carries TRBV30 and TRBJ2-3; D is possibly TRBD2 (5 bases). This CDR3 is built from 16 residues. V was clipped by 0 bases and J by 2 bases, with 15 bases between them. Per the germline V gene, CDR1 is GTSNPN and CDR2 is SVGIG (reference sequence). CDR3 amino acids: CAWSVGRDLNTDTQYF. The CDR3 bases are TGTGCCTGGAGTGTGGGGAGAGACCTTAACACAGATACGCAGTATTTT.

The gene calls are TRBV18 and TRBJ1-5, with D maybe TRBD1 (5 bases). V was trimmed by 1 base and J by 5 bases, leaving 12 bases between them. This CDR3 spans 15 amino acids. Per the germline V gene, CDR1 is KGHSH and CDR2 is LQKENI. Here the CDR3 DNA reads TGTGCCAGCTCACCACTTGGGGGACTCGATCAGCCCCAGCATTTT. Its translation: CASSPLGGLDQPQHF.